The 9 T cell receptor beta chains below all came from one sample that was sequenced in a study of cytomegalovirus exposure and HLA in healthy donors. Both 60 Vbeta primers and 13 Jbeta primers went into the PCR. Profiling relied on immunoSEQ multiplex PCR, and the TCRdb table lists in-frame clones only, not all of them. The table shows some 170,000 clones, with over 75% occurring only once. Sequencing input: PBMCs. The receptors were gathered from a man aged 35 to 55 in good health and CMV-seropositive.

The V and J genes are TRBV27 and TRBJ2-7, with D perhaps matching TRBD2 (5 bases). V was pared by 6 bases and J by 5 bases, with 20 bases between. Germline assignment: CDR1 MNHEY and CDR2 SMNVEV (reference sequence). The CDR3 is made up of 15 amino acids. CDR3 loop: CASRRLAGEIHEQYF. The CDR3 nucleotides read TGTGCCAGCAGACGGCTAGCCGGGGAGATCCACGAGCAGTACTTC.

The V gene is TRBV10-1, the J gene TRBJ2-3, with a weak D call TRBD1 (6 bases). This CDR3 has 14 residues. Germline V CDR1 and CDR2: WNHNN, SYGVQD (reference sequence). V lost 3 bases, J lost 5 bases, and 12 bases lay in between. CDR3 loop: CASSDPSDRDTQYF. In DNA, the CDR3 is TGCGCCAGCAGTGACCCTTCGGACAGAGATACGCAGTATTTT.

Details on this clone: Other DNA variants within this sample encode the same CDR3. This chain uses TRBV11-2 with TRBJ2-3; 7 bases are shared with TRBD2. V lost 3 bases and J lost 2; bases outside the gene matches: 2. CDR3 size: 14 residues. Germline V gene sequence: CDR1 SGHAT, CDR2 FQNNGV. CDR3 sequence (DNA): TGTGCCAGCAGCTTCGGGGGGTTCACAGATACGCAGTATTTT. Translated: CASSFGGFTDTQYF.

The chain joins TRBV11-2 to TRBJ2-7, with 14 bases fitting TRBD2. Trimming took 3 bases from V and 2 from J; bases not matched to a gene: 0. The CDR3 runs 15 residues. Germline CDR1 and CDR2: SGHAT and FQNNGV. The DNA of the CDR3 is TGTGCCAGCAGCTTGGGACTAGCGGGAGCCTACGAGCAGTACTTC. It codes for CASSLGLAGAYEQYF.

This chain uses TRBV7-2 with TRBJ1-3; a possible D gene is TRBD1 (6 bases). The CDR3 runs 15 residues. Germline V lookup: CDR1 SGHTA, CDR2 FQGNSA. V was clipped by 2 bases and J by 4 bases, with 12 bases between them. The CDR3 nucleotides read TGTGCCAGCAGCTTAATTGGGGGGGCGGGAAACACCATATATTTT. This codes for CASSLIGGAGNTIYF.

The CDR3 loop is CSVVQGAGEKLFF. CDR3 coding DNA: TGCAGCGTCGTACAGGGGGCGGGTGAAAAACTGTTTTTT. The chain carries TRBV29-1 and TRBJ1-4; TRBD1 matches 9 bases. The length of the CDR3 is 13 residues. Germline CDR1 reads SQVTM; CDR2 reads ANQGSEA. Trimming cost V 6 bases and J 7 bases; bases outside gene matches: 6. Complete variable domain (other parts from reference TRBV29-1 and TRBJ1-4): SAVISQKPSRDICQRGTSLTIQCQVDSQVTMMFWYRQQPGQSLTLIATANQGSEATYESGFVIDKFPISRPNLTFSTLTVSNMSPEDSSIYLCSVVQGAGEKLFFGSGTQLSVL.

This clone was seen once. This sequence joins TRBV27 and TRBJ1-2; TRBD1 agrees at 12 bases. Germline CDR1 reads MNHEY; CDR2 reads SMNVEV (reference sequence). Germline trimming cut 4 bases from V and 8 bases from J; bases unmatched to any gene: 8. The CDR3 totals 15 residues. The CDR3 sequence is CASSSPGQGAQGYTF. The CDR3 nucleotides read TGTGCCAGCAGTTCCCCGGGACAGGGGGCGCAAGGCTACACCTTC.

The chain links TRBV9 to TRBJ1-3, with a possible D match to TRBD1 (5 bases). The germline V and J ends were trimmed by 1 base and 3 bases, with 11 bases remaining between them. The CDR3 has 15 residues. Germline V gene sequence: CDR1 SGDLS, CDR2 YYNGEE. The CDR3 DNA sequence: TGTGCCAGCAGCGTATCGGGGGAAGGTGGAAACACCATATATTTT. It translates to CASSVSGEGGNTIYF.

The rearrangement links TRBV4-2 to TRBJ2-2, with 10 bases lining up with TRBD2. V shed 3 bases, J shed 5 bases, and the junction held 0 bases outside the gene matches. CDR1 is LGHNA, CDR2 YNFKEQ, per germline. This CDR3 is 14 amino acids long. This CDR3 is CASSQTSGTGELFF. The CDR3 DNA is TGTGCCAGCAGCCAGACTAGCGGGACCGGGGAGCTGTTTTTT.